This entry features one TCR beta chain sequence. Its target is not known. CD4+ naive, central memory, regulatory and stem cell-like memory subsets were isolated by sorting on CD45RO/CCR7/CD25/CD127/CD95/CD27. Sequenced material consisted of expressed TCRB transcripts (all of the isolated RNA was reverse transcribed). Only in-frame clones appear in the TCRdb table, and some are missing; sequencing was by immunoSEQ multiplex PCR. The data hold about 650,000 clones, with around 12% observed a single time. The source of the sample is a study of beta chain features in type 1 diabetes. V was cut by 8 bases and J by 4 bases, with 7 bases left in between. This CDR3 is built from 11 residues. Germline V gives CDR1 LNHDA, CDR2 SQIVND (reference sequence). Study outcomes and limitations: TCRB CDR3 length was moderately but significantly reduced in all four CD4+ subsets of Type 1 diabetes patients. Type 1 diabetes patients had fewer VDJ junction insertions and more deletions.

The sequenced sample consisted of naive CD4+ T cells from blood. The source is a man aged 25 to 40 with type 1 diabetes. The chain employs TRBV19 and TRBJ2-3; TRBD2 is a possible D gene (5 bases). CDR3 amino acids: CASSRADTQYF. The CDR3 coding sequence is TGTGCCAGTTCGCGGGCAGATACGCAGTATTTT.